A single sample is the source of the 16 T cell receptor beta chains below, sequenced in a study of shared clonotypes between healthy human individuals (TCRdb year 2020). Receptor amplification or capture employed the immunoSEQ multiplex PCR assay. In its TCRdb copy, this immuneACCESS table keeps in-frame sequences only and misses some clones. Where compared with another copy, unresolved V genes explain less than half of these, and the others have no known cause. Within this sample are more than 2,000,000 clones, with 85% to 95% of them counted one time only. More than 0.12% of the sample rests with the top ten. Sequencing used naive CD4+ T cells sorted from blood. The sample's cell subset or site label, decoded: CD45RA+ positively selected. Receptor source: a young man in good health.

The gene calls are TRBV27 and TRBJ1-6; TRBD1 aligns across 7 bases. This CDR3 contains 15 residues. Germline loops: CDR1 MNHEY, CDR2 SMNVEV (reference sequence). V gave up 7 bases and J gave up 4 bases; unmatched junction bases: 7. CDR3 protein: CASTKTGNYNSPLHF. The CDR3, as DNA: TGTGCCAGCACCAAGACAGGGAATTATAATTCACCCCTCCACTTT.

The rearrangement links TRBV12-5 to TRBJ2-3; 9 bases map to TRBD2. Germline CDR1 LGHNT, CDR2 FRNRAP. CDR3 length: 16 residues. V lost 2 bases, J lost 3 bases, and 6 bases stayed unmatched. CDR3 nucleotides: TGTGCTAGTGGTTTGATGGGACTAGCCCCGACAGATACGCAGTATTTT. Amino acid sequence: CASGLMGLAPTDTQYF. Full variable domain (outside the CDR3, taken from reference TRBV12-5 and TRBJ2-3): DARVTQTPRHKVTEMGQEVTMRCQPILGHNTVFWYRQTMMQGLELLAYFRNRAPLDDSGMPKDRFSAEMPDATLATLKIQPSEPRDSAVYFCASGLMGLAPTDTQYFGPGTRLTVL.

The chain is built from TRBV10-1 and TRBJ2-3; 8 bases line up with TRBD2. Trimming at V came to 0 bases and at J to 4 bases, leaving 6 bases not matched to a gene. Germline values: CDR1 WNHNN, CDR2 SYGVQD (reference sequence). The CDR3 totals 16 residues. CDR3 in DNA: TGCGCCAGCAGTGAGTCGTCGGCGGGAGGATCAGATACGCAGTATTTT. Translation: CASSESSAGGSDTQYF.

The chain employs TRBV19 and TRBJ1-1; 9 bases are a match to TRBD1. Germline values: CDR1 LNHDA, CDR2 SQIVND (reference sequence). V gave up 1 base and J gave up 1 base; unmatched junction bases: 1. The CDR3 is 15 amino acids. The CDR3 region is CASSIGDRENTEAFF. The CDR3 DNA is TGTGCCAGTAGTATAGGGGACAGGGAGAACACTGAAGCTTTCTTT.

J is TRBJ1-5 and V is TRBV28; the match to TRBD1 covers 7 bases. CDR3 length: 16 amino acids. After removal of 6 bases from V and 4 bases from J, the junction contained 12 bases not matched to a gene. Germline V gene lookup returns CDR1 MDHEN and CDR2 SYDVKM. The CDR3 protein is CASSEMGQPGNQPQHF. In DNA form, the CDR3 reads TGTGCCAGCAGCGAAATGGGACAGCCGGGGAATCAGCCCCAGCATTTT.

This clone was detected a few times. The chain recombines TRBV10-2 with TRBJ1-1; D gene uncertain. V shed 2 bases and J shed 3 bases, with 7 bases lying between them. Germline CDR1 and CDR2: WSHSY and SAAADI. There are 13 residues in the CDR3. The CDR3 DNA reads TGCGCCAGCAGTGAGACCGGGTACACTGAAGCTTTCTTT. It translates to CASSETGYTEAFF.

This chain joins TRBV10-3 and TRBJ2-3; possibly TRBD1 for D (6 bases). V was pared by 5 bases and J by 1 base, with 10 bases between. Germline-derived CDR1 and CDR2 are ENHRY and SYGVKD. The CDR3 runs to 14 residues. The CDR3 nucleotides read TGTGCCATCAGTAGACAGGAGCGCACAGATACGCAGTATTTT. Translated: CAISRQERTDTQYF.

The rearrangement uses TRBV10-1 and TRBJ2-2; D is unclear. The germline CDR1 and CDR2 sequences are WNHNN and SYGVQD (reference sequence). The germline V and J ends were trimmed by 4 bases and 0 bases, with 12 bases remaining between them. This CDR3 has 16 residues. As DNA, the CDR3 is TGCGCCAGCAGTGGGACGGCTACAACGAACACCGGGGAGCTGTTTTTT. This codes for CASSGTATTNTGELFF.

The V gene is TRBV14, the J gene TRBJ2-7; D is perhaps TRBD2 (5 bases). CDR1 is SGHDN and CDR2 is FVKESK in the germline V gene. Trimming removed 0 bases from V and 4 bases from J, with 7 bases in between. The CDR3 length is 13 residues. In DNA, the CDR3 is TGTGCCAGCAGCCAAGATACGGGGTACGAGCAGTACTTC. As protein: CASSQDTGYEQYF.

Worth noting for this clone: Other DNA sequences from this sample encode an identical CDR3 as well. The chain recombines TRBV18 with TRBJ2-3, with a tentative D call TRBD2 (6 bases). Germline V lookup: CDR1 KGHSH, CDR2 LQKENI. Trimming took 1 base from V and 1 from J, leaving 12 bases between them. The CDR3 consists of 16 residues. This CDR3 reads CASSPQRERGTDTQYF. The DNA for the CDR3 is TGTGCCAGCTCACCACAGAGGGAGCGGGGCACAGATACGCAGTATTTT.

J is TRBJ2-2 and V is TRBV19; D is undetermined. CDR3 size: 14 residues. Germline loops: CDR1 LNHDA, CDR2 SQIVND (reference sequence). The V end lost 11 bases, the J end lost 6 bases, and 19 bases lay between the germline ends. Here the CDR3 DNA reads TGTGCCTCTTCCAGAGGAATCGGTCCCGGGGAGCTGTTTTTT. Amino acid sequence: CASSRGIGPGELFF.

The chain recombines TRBV11-2 with TRBJ1-2; D might be TRBD1 (5 bases). Germline V gene sequence: CDR1 SGHAT, CDR2 FQNNGV. With 5 bases removed from V and 3 bases from J, the gap between germline ends came to 13 bases. This CDR3 has 14 amino acids. Here the CDR3 reads CASSRQPGDYGYTF. CDR3 nucleotides: TGTGCCAGCAGCCGACAGCCTGGAGACTATGGCTACACCTTC.

Details on this clone: This specimen includes other DNA sequences encoding the same CDR3. The chain is built from TRBV5-1 and TRBJ2-2, with TRBD1 as a possible D gene (6 bases). V was shortened by 2 bases and J by 2 bases, with 10 bases between the two germline ends. CDR1 is SGHRS, CDR2 YFSETQ, per germline. This CDR3 has 15 amino acids. The CDR3 DNA reads TGCGCCAGCAGCTTAGCAGGGGCAAACACCGGGGAGCTGTTTTTT. It encodes CASSLAGANTGELFF.

This chain uses TRBV15 with TRBJ1-3; D gene unclear. Germline V gene data show CDR1 as LNHNV and CDR2 as YYDKDF (reference sequence). The CDR3 spans 16 residues. Trimming removed 3 bases at V and 0 bases at J, with 12 bases between. In DNA form, the CDR3 reads TGTGCCACCAGCAGTTACGACGGGATCTCTGGAAACACCATATATTTT. Translating gives CATSSYDGISGNTIYF.

J is TRBJ2-2 and V is TRBV5-1; possibly TRBD2 for D (6 bases). Trimming took 0 bases from V and 6 from J, leaving 21 bases between them. The CDR3 runs to 18 residues. Germline V gene lookup returns CDR1 SGHRS and CDR2 YFSETQ. The CDR3 protein is CASSLAPVGEVTPGELFF. The DNA for the CDR3 is TGCGCCAGCAGCTTGGCCCCAGTAGGGGAGGTCACCCCCGGGGAGCTGTTTTTT.

Written as DNA, the CDR3 is TGTGCCAGCTCACCTGACGGACCTTATCCCCCCGATGAGCAGTTCTTC. It translates to CASSPDGPYPPDEQFF. J is TRBJ2-1 and V is TRBV18; D gene uncertain. CDR3 size: 16 residues. V gave up 3 bases and J gave up 8 bases, with 20 bases separating them. Per germline, CDR1 KGHSH and CDR2 LQKENI. Combining the CDR3 with reference TRBV18 and TRBJ2-1 gives the whole variable domain NAGVMQNPRHLVRRRGQEARLRCSPMKGHSHVYWYRQLPEEGLKFMVYLQKENIIDESGMPKERFSAEFPKEGPSILRIQQVVRGDSAAYFCASSPDGPYPPDEQFFGPGTRLTVL.